Shown below are 22 T cell receptor beta chains from a single sample sequenced in a study of T cell responses to AZD1222 COVID-19 vaccine. Using immunoSEQ multiplex PCR, the repertoire was profiled, and TCRdb retains in-frame clones only, with some absent. The repertoire has 150,000 to 200,000 clones, 70% to 90% of them found once; the top ten carry roughly 4%. The sample consisted of peripheral blood, taken 28 days after the second AZD1222 dose. These TCRs come from an adult who received the AZD1222 COVID-19 vaccine.

V and J are TRBV5-4 and TRBJ2-3; the match to TRBD2 covers 14 bases. The CDR3 length is 18 residues. Germline CDR1 is SGHNT and CDR2 is YYREEE (reference sequence). V was clipped by 0 bases and J by 1 base; unmatched bases: 4. CDR3 protein: CASSLGLAGGLGTDTQYF. CDR3 sequence (DNA): TGTGCCAGCAGCTTGGGACTAGCGGGGGGGCTCGGCACAGATACGCAGTATTTT. The full variable domain, its missing parts supplied by reference TRBV5-4 and TRBJ2-3, is ETGVTQSPTHLIKTRGQQVTLRCSSQSGHNTVSWYQQALGQGPQFIFQYYREEENGRGNFPPRFSGLQFPNYSSELNVNALELDDSALYLCASSLGLAGGLGTDTQYFGPGTRLTVL.

V and J are TRBV7-9 and TRBJ1-2, with a tentative D call TRBD1 (5 bases). From germline, CDR1 is SEHNR and CDR2 FQNEAQ (reference sequence). The V and J ends lost 8 bases and 6 bases respectively, with 16 bases between them. This CDR3 has 13 amino acids. The CDR3, as DNA: TGTGCCAGCGGAATAACGGGGCAGCATGGCTACACCTTC. Translating it yields CASGITGQHGYTF.

V usage is TRBV5-1 and J usage is TRBJ1-2; TRBD1 agrees at 8 bases. This CDR3 comprises 15 residues. Trimming took 4 bases from V and 7 from J; bases not matched to a gene: 12. The germline V gene has CDR1 SGHRS and CDR2 YFSETQ. For the CDR3, the DNA is TGCGCCAGCAGCCAATCCCCTGGACAGGGATCTGGCTACACCTTC. Protein: CASSQSPGQGSGYTF.

The chain employs TRBV5-4 and TRBJ2-3; 14 bases fit TRBD2. The CDR3 consists of 18 residues. In germline, CDR1 is SGHNT, CDR2 YYREEE (reference sequence). V trimming: 0 bases; J trimming: 5 bases; junction bases outside the gene matches: 8. The CDR3 is CASSLGLAGGLGKDTQYF. In nucleotides, the CDR3 is TGTGCCAGCAGCTTGGGACTAGCGGGGGGGCTTGGGAAAGATACGCAGTATTTT.

J is TRBJ1-5 and V is TRBV18, with 7 bases aligning to TRBD1. The CDR3 runs to 14 residues. CDR1 KGHSH and CDR2 LQKENI come from the germline V gene. Trimming at V came to 3 bases and at J to 7 bases, leaving 6 bases not matched to a gene. DNA for the CDR3: TGTGCCAGCTCACCGCCGGACAGGTCGCAGCCCCAGCATTTT. This encodes CASSPPDRSQPQHF.

The V call is TRBV12-3 or TRBV12-4, the J call TRBJ2-7; TRBD1 is a possible D gene (5 bases). The ends were cut back, 5 bases at V and 3 bases at J, with 11 bases in the middle. The CDR3 consists of 13 residues. In DNA form, the CDR3 reads TGTGCCAGCAGTGGGTGGGGCAACTACGAGCAGTACTTC. It yields the protein CASSGWGNYEQYF.

This clone turned up a few times. The V call is TRBV11-1, the J call TRBJ2-7; 7 positions match TRBD2. V gave up 0 bases and J gave up 5 bases; unmatched junction bases: 7. The CDR3 totals 15 residues. CDR1 is SGHAT and CDR2 is FQDESV in the germline V gene (reference sequence). The CDR3 here is CASSLATGAGDEQYF. The CDR3 coding sequence is TGTGCCAGCAGCTTAGCGACCGGTGCGGGGGACGAGCAGTACTTC.

The chain has TRBV5-5 and TRBJ1-1; the D is unclear. The CDR3 is 15 residues long. Germline CDR1 reads SGHKS; CDR2 reads YYEKEE (reference sequence). Trimming removed 4 bases from V and 1 base from J, with 14 bases in between. The CDR3 is CASSPLWASNTEAFF. The CDR3 nucleotides are TGTGCCAGCAGCCCCCTTTGGGCTTCGAACACTGAAGCTTTCTTT. The whole variable domain, remainder taken from reference TRBV5-5 and TRBJ1-1, is DAGVTQSPTHLIKTRGQQVTLRCSPISGHKSVSWYQQVLGQGPQFIFQYYEKEERGRGNFPDRFSARQFPNYSSELNVNALLLGDSALYLCASSPLWASNTEAFFGQGTRLTVV.

The chain employs TRBV29-1 and TRBJ2-5; possible D gene TRBD2, 7 bases. The CDR3 is 15 residues long. Trimming removed 7 bases from V and 5 bases from J, with 23 bases in between. From germline, CDR1 is SQVTM and CDR2 ANQGSEA. The CDR3 DNA is TGCAGCGCCGCGGGGGCTAGGGGGGGGCGGGAGACCCAGTACTTC. It is translated as CSAAGARGGRETQYF. The whole variable domain, remainder taken from reference TRBV29-1 and TRBJ2-5, is SAVISQKPSRDICQRGTSLTIQCQVDSQVTMMFWYRQQPGQSLTLIATANQGSEATYESGFVIDKFPISRPNLTFSTLTVSNMSPEDSSIYLCSAAGARGGRETQYFGPGTRLLVL.

This chain connects TRBV3-1 (or the pseudogene TRBV3-2) to TRBJ1-4; D uncertain. V dropped 0 bases and J dropped 5 bases, with 13 bases sitting between them. Germline-derived CDR1 and CDR2 are LGHDT and YNNKEL (reference sequence). This CDR3 contains 16 residues. This CDR3 is CASSQDTPAENEKLFF. As DNA, the CDR3 is TGTGCCAGCAGCCAAGATACCCCGGCAGAAAATGAAAAACTGTTTTTT.

The V and J genes are TRBV5-1 and TRBJ1-5, with 10 nucleotides matching TRBD1. V was clipped by 5 bases and J by 3 bases; unmatched bases: 5. The CDR3 spans 15 residues. Germline assignment: CDR1 SGHRS and CDR2 YFSETQ. The CDR3 DNA is TGCGCCAGCAGTATCGGGACAGGGGTCAATCAGCCCCAGCATTTT. Amino acids: CASSIGTGVNQPQHF.

The chain's CDR3 is CASSLSQVYNEQFF. The CDR3 bases are TGCGCCAGCAGCTTGAGTCAGGTGTACAATGAGCAGTTCTTC. The V and J genes are TRBV5-1 and TRBJ2-1; D is undetermined. This CDR3 spans 14 amino acids. Trimming left V 1 base short and J 4 bases short, with 9 bases between. From germline, CDR1 is SGHRS and CDR2 YFSETQ.

The V call is TRBV7-9, the J call TRBJ1-5; 12 bases are a match to TRBD1. J lost 2 bases, V lost 4 bases, and 12 bases had no gene match. The CDR3 loop spans 19 amino acids. The germline gives CDR1 SEHNR, CDR2 FQNEAQ (reference sequence). The CDR3 sequence is CASSSGTGGARIRNQPQHF. CDR3 sequence (DNA): TGTGCCAGCAGCTCCGGGACAGGGGGCGCCCGGATACGCAATCAGCCCCAGCATTTT.

The V gene is TRBV5-4, the J gene TRBJ2-7; 8 positions match TRBD2. The CDR3 has 15 amino acids. CDR1 is SGHNT, CDR2 YYREEE, per germline (reference sequence). The trim removed 4 bases at V and 2 bases at J, leaving 8 bases unmatched. For the CDR3, the DNA is TGTGCCAGCAGCCCCCGCACTAGCGGTACCTACGAGCAGTACTTC. Residues: CASSPRTSGTYEQYF.

This chain joins TRBV5-5 and TRBJ2-2; possible D gene TRBD1, 6 bases. V lost 0 bases and J lost 5, with 11 bases in between. The germline V gene has CDR1 SGHKS and CDR2 YYEKEE (reference sequence). This CDR3 spans 15 amino acids. The CDR3 loop is CASSLAWTATGELFF. CDR3 DNA: TGTGCCAGCAGCTTGGCATGGACAGCAACCGGGGAGCTGTTTTTT.

V is TRBV5-1 and J is TRBJ2-2; 7 positions agree with TRBD1. The CDR3 loop spans 14 amino acids. Germline V gives CDR1 SGHRS, CDR2 YFSETQ. V dropped 4 bases and J dropped 4; count of bases not matched to a gene: 4. CDR3 sequence (DNA): TGCGCCAGCAGCCCGGGACAGCTCACCGGGGAGCTGTTTTTT. This codes for CASSPGQLTGELFF. The whole variable domain, remainder taken from reference TRBV5-1 and TRBJ2-2, is KAGVTQTPRYLIKTRGQQVTLSCSPISGHRSVSWYQQTPGQGLQFLFEYFSETQRNKGNFPGRFSGRQFSNSRSEMNVSTLELGDSALYLCASSPGQLTGELFFGEGSRLTVL.

The rearrangement joins TRBV15 to TRBJ1-3, with a tentative D call TRBD1 (5 bases). Germline V gene lookup returns CDR1 LNHNV and CDR2 YYDKDF (reference sequence). V was trimmed by 0 bases and J by 4 bases, leaving 13 bases between them. This CDR3 comprises 16 residues. CDR3 in amino acids: CATSRDRGSQGNTIYF. For the CDR3, the DNA is TGTGCCACCAGCAGAGATAGGGGATCACAAGGAAACACCATATATTTT. Drawing the rest from reference TRBV15 and TRBJ1-3, the complete variable domain is DAMVIQNPRYQVTQFGKPVTLSCSQTLNHNVMYWYQQKSSQAPKLLFHYYDKDFNNEADTPDNFQSRRPNTSFCFLDIRSPGLGDTAMYLCATSRDRGSQGNTIYFGEGSWLTVV.

V is TRBV6-5 and J is TRBJ1-2, with 8 positions matching TRBD1. Germline V gene data show CDR1 as MNHEY and CDR2 as SVGAGI. The ends lost 6 bases at V and 4 bases at J; junction bases unmatched: 10. The CDR3 loop spans 15 amino acids. The CDR3 region is CASREFGTGPYGYTF. The CDR3 DNA is TGTGCCAGCAGGGAGTTTGGGACAGGACCCTATGGCTACACCTTC.

The chain couples TRBV3-1 (or the pseudogene TRBV3-2) to TRBJ1-2; D uncertain. CDR3 length: 13 amino acids. Germline lookup yields CDR1 LGHDT and CDR2 YNNKEL (reference sequence). The germline V and J ends were trimmed by 1 base and 1 base, with 4 bases remaining between them. CDR3 loop: CASSQGHNYGYTF. CDR3 nucleotide sequence: TGTGCCAGCAGCCAAGGGCATAACTATGGCTACACCTTC.

The chain carries TRBV2 and TRBJ2-2, with TRBD2 identical over 8 bases. After removal of 6 bases from V and 7 bases from J, the junction contained 13 bases not matched to a gene. This CDR3 is 16 amino acids long. CDR1 is SNHLY and CDR2 is FYNNEI in the germline V gene. CDR3 coding DNA: TGTGCCAGCAGAGGCGAGCGGGGGCGGGTCAGCGGGGAGCTGTTTTTT. Translation gives CASRGERGRVSGELFF.

The genes are TRBV7-8 and TRBJ2-1; 7 bases agree with TRBD2. The CDR3 length is 17 residues. V lost 6 bases and J lost 4; bases outside the gene matches: 15. The germline V gene has CDR1 SGHVS and CDR2 FQNEAQ. The CDR3 here is CASRPDVWRGIYNEQFF. CDR3 sequence (DNA): TGTGCCAGCAGGCCAGATGTCTGGCGGGGGATATACAATGAGCAGTTCTTC.

The genes are TRBV2 and TRBJ2-2; perhaps TRBD2 as D (6 bases). V lost 7 bases and J lost 2, with 17 bases in between. Germline CDR1 reads SNHLY; CDR2 reads FYNNEI. The CDR3 runs to 16 residues. The CDR3 reads CASKGRAGVNTGELFF. Here the CDR3 DNA reads TGTGCCAGCAAAGGGCGAGCGGGCGTTAACACCGGGGAGCTGTTTTTT.